Included here is one T cell receptor beta chain sequence, with context. This CDR3 contains 19 residues. With 7 bases clipped from V and 7 bases from J, the junction kept 25 bases outside the gene matches. The germline CDR1 and CDR2 sequences are MGHRA and YSYEKL. This sample was included in a study of blood T cell repertoires in COVID-19. Study-level background: Acute and convalescent COVID-19 specimens originated in the United States, Italy and Spain. Nucleic acid was either cDNA or gDNA, and it came from T cells, B-cell-depleted T cells, or PBMCs.

As handled by the study authors: Estimates of nucleated cell counts were drawn from the amplification of reference gene primers. The assay was immunoSEQ multiplex PCR, and TCRdb's table has in-frame clones only and misses some. V, J and clone size are taken as reported in that table, and D and trimming were inferred from the DNA itself. The sample yields about 160,000 clones, roughly 78% seen once. The rearrangement uses TRBV4-1 and TRBJ2-1; TRBD1 agrees at 7 bases. The sample taken for sequencing was peripheral blood. The receptor was isolated from a human donor with acute or convalescent COVID-19. The donor label of this sample is uncertain. The CDR3 spells CASTPRQGVWGRDSNEQFF. In nucleotides, the CDR3 is TGCGCCAGCACCCCCCGACAGGGAGTGTGGGGCAGGGATAGTAATGAGCAGTTCTTC.